A single sample gave rise to the 20 T cell receptor beta chains below, sequenced in a study of T-cell reconstitution after alpha-beta-depleted transplantation in children listed by TCRdb under 2016. Points the paper makes about the study in general: Over the following months the frequencies of hyperexpanded clones went down, and after one year T-cell counts and TCRbeta diversity were mostly credited to newly produced T cells.

The sample's treatment or condition, from its label and the paper: allogeneic hematopoietic cell transplantation with graft depleted of TCRalphabeta T cells and CD19 B cells. The protocol used for the library was PCR. The sequencer listed for this sample is Illumina HiSeq 2500. TCR library preparation used molecular barcoding, with unique molecular identifiers applied to normalize quantification of the TCRbeta repertoire. TCRdb itself trimmed the public reads at Q25 with fastp, ran MiXCR and retained productive beta chains. Records with the same CDR3 protein are collapsed into one entry carrying the most frequent genes and DNA. Present in this sample are fewer than 350,000 distinct CDR3 sequences, roughly 7.8% of which were seen just once. Approximately 9% of the sample is in the top ten clones. Their specific antigens are unknown. Material: peripheral blood, obtained 360 days after TCRalphabeta/CD19-depleted stem cell transplant. These receptor sequences come from a female patient between 2 and 15 years old who had a stem cell transplant for Fanconi anemia, so the T cells may come from the graft donor.

This chain's CDR3 is CASSLAALQETQYF. CDR3 in DNA: TGTGCCAGCAGCTTAGCTGCCCTCCAAGAGACCCAGTACTTC. The chain employs TRBV7-9 and TRBJ2-5; D gene ambiguous. Germline CDR1 SEHNR, CDR2 FQNEAQ (reference sequence). With 0 bases removed from V and 1 base from J, the gap between germline ends came to 6 bases. The CDR3 has 14 residues.

The rearrangement links TRBV14 to TRBJ1-2; D gene unclear. The CDR3 covers 14 residues. Germline V CDR1 and CDR2: SGHDN, FVKESK. The V end lost 1 base, the J end lost 9 bases, and 15 bases lay between the germline ends. CDR3 region: CASSQGLDGRRYTF. The CDR3 coding sequence is TGTGCCAGCAGCCAAGGGCTTGACGGAAGACGCTACACCTTC.

This clonotype was seen repeatedly, ten times or more. J is TRBJ2-7 and V is TRBV7-6; D possibly corresponds to TRBD2 (5 bases). Germline values: CDR1 SGHVS, CDR2 FNYEAQ. V was clipped by 0 bases and J by 6 bases, with 6 bases between them. This CDR3 has 12 amino acids. Here the CDR3 reads CASSLAGVEQYF. DNA for the CDR3: TGTGCCAGCAGCTTAGCGGGAGTCGAGCAGTACTTC.

The chain carries TRBV4-3 and TRBJ1-2; perhaps TRBD1 as D (5 bases). The CDR3 is 14 residues long. V was pared by 0 bases and J by 2 bases, with 7 bases between. Germline-derived CDR1 and CDR2 are LGHNA and YSLEER. CDR3 DNA sequence: TGCGCCAGCAGCCAAGATCAGGGAAACTATGGCTACACCTTC. Translated: CASSQDQGNYGYTF.

V usage is TRBV6-1 and J usage is TRBJ1-5; D might be TRBD1 (6 bases). In germline, CDR1 is MNHNS, CDR2 SASEGT. V lost 9 bases and J lost 0, with 15 bases in between. The CDR3 sequence is 15 residues long. In DNA form, the CDR3 reads TGTGCCAGTCGGACAGAACCCTATAGCAATCAGCCCCAGCATTTT. Protein product: CASRTEPYSNQPQHF.

This clonotype has at least ten counts. V usage is TRBV9 and J usage is TRBJ2-7, with TRBD2 identical over 7 bases. Germline loops: CDR1 SGDLS, CDR2 YYNGEE. Trimming at V came to 6 bases and at J to 6 bases, leaving 12 bases not matched to a gene. The CDR3 has 14 residues. CDR3 nucleotides: TGTGCCAGCACCAGGGACTACGAATGGCTCGAGCAGTACGTC. Its protein is CASTRDYEWLEQYV.

J is TRBJ1-2 and V is TRBV7-2; maybe TRBD1 (6 bases). This CDR3 comprises 16 residues. Germline V CDR1 and CDR2: SGHTA, FQGNSA. Trimming took off 7 bases at V and 5 bases at J, with 23 bases between the two ends. The CDR3 DNA reads as TGTGCCAGCACCTATAGGATGAGGGACATTTCATATGGCTACACCTTC. Protein sequence: CASTYRMRDISYGYTF.

This clonotype was seen many times. The genes are TRBV12-3 or TRBV12-4 and TRBJ2-1, with a tentative D call TRBD1 (6 bases). This CDR3 spans 15 amino acids. V was clipped by 6 bases and J by 3 bases, with 15 bases between them. The CDR3 nucleotides are TGTGCCAGCAGCCCTAGGGGGAGTCTCTACAATGAGCAGTTCTTC. Its translation is CASSPRGSLYNEQFF.

This clonotype has only a few counts. The J gene is TRBJ2-1, the V gene TRBV18; 7 positions agree with TRBD1. Trimming took 3 bases from V and 12 from J; bases not matched to a gene: 5. CDR3 length: 12 residues. CDR1 is KGHSH, CDR2 LQKENI, per germline. The CDR3 bases are TGTGCCAGCTCACCTAGGGGGCAGGTGCAGTTCTTC. This encodes CASSPRGQVQFF.

In its sample, this clonotype was seen a few times. The V gene is TRBV10-3, the J gene TRBJ2-1; 8 bases align to TRBD1. V dropped 7 bases and J dropped 9; count of bases not matched to a gene: 11. The length of the CDR3 is 14 residues. Germline CDR1 and CDR2: ENHRY and SYGVKD. This CDR3 reads CAIKFQGAVGEQFF. In DNA, the CDR3 is TGTGCCATCAAGTTCCAGGGGGCTGTGGGTGAGCAGTTCTTC.

The J gene is TRBJ2-7, the V gene TRBV6-4, with a weak D call TRBD1 (5 bases). Trimming stripped 9 bases from V and 5 bases from J, with 14 bases between. Germline CDR1 is MRHNA and CDR2 is SNTAGT. CDR3 length equals 12 residues. The CDR3 reads CASFPGSHEQYV. As DNA, the CDR3 is TGTGCCAGTTTCCCAGGGTCGCACGAGCAGTACGTC.

This clonotype has at least ten counts. Its ends do not fully match the called genes, so a read error is possible. CDR3 DNA sequence: TGTGCCACCCGGGACTCCAAGGGAGGAGATACGCAGTTTTTT. Translation: CATRDSKGGDTQFF. V gene TRBV24-1 combines with J gene TRBJ2-3, with D perhaps TRBD2 (6 bases). The CDR3 is 14 residues long. CDR1 and CDR2 from the germline V gene are KGHDR and SFDVKD.

This clonotype has more than one count but fewer than ten. The chain couples TRBV5-1 to TRBJ1-2; D ambiguous. This CDR3 comprises 13 residues. Germline V gives CDR1 SGHRS, CDR2 YFSETQ. Trimming removed 1 base from V and 2 bases from J, with 6 bases in between. CDR3 in DNA: TGCGCCAGCAGCTTGTCAGAGAACTATGGCTACACCTTC. The encoded protein is CASSLSENYGYTF. Variable domain in full (rest from reference TRBV5-1 and TRBJ1-2): KAGVTQTPRYLIKTRGQQVTLSCSPISGHRSVSWYQQTPGQGLQFLFEYFSETQRNKGNFPGRFSGRQFSNSRSEMNVSTLELGDSALYLCASSLSENYGYTFGSGTRLTVV.

Ten or more counts support this clonotype. The chain is built from TRBV4-1 and TRBJ2-1; D is unresolved. The V gene's germline CDR1 is MGHRA and CDR2 YSYEKL. V was clipped by 1 base and J by 5 bases, with 6 bases between them. This CDR3 is built from 13 residues. In DNA, the CDR3 is TGCGCCAGCAGCCAAGTGCTCGACAATGAGCAGTTCTTC. As protein: CASSQVLDNEQFF.

The chain uses TRBV9 and TRBJ2-1; D remains unclear. Germline V gives CDR1 SGDLS, CDR2 YYNGEE. The CDR3 spans 15 residues. V was pared by 3 bases and J by 8 bases, with 18 bases between. CDR3 in DNA: TGTGCCAGCAGCGAAGGACCCTGGGCCATCGATGAGCAGTTCTTC. Its translation is CASSEGPWAIDEQFF. The full variable domain, rest sourced from reference TRBV9 and TRBJ2-1, is DSGVTQTPKHLITATGQRVTLRCSPRSGDLSVYWYQQSLDQGLQFLIQYYNGEERAKGNILERFSAQQFPDLHSELNLSSLELGDSALYFCASSEGPWAIDEQFFGPGTRLTVL.

The rearrangement uses TRBV9 and TRBJ2-5; possible D gene TRBD1, 6 bases. CDR1 SGDLS and CDR2 YYNGEE come from the germline V gene. There are 15 residues in the CDR3. The ends were cut back, 2 bases at V and 6 bases at J, with 17 bases in the middle. CDR3 region: CASSVAGALGKTQYF. The DNA for the CDR3 is TGTGCCAGCAGCGTGGCAGGGGCGCTGGGAAAGACCCAGTACTTC.

This clonotype was observed a handful of times. The chain recombines TRBV7-9 with TRBJ2-7, with TRBD1 matching over 10 bases. The CDR3 is 14 amino acids. With V trimmed by 5 bases and J by 5 bases, 6 bases remained unmatched. The germline gives CDR1 SEHNR, CDR2 FQNEAQ (reference sequence). CDR3 in DNA: TGTGCCAGCAGCGCTTGGGACAGGGGACACGAGCAGTACTTC. Amino acid sequence: CASSAWDRGHEQYF.

The sample holds a few counts of this clonotype. The genes are TRBV6-5 and TRBJ1-1; D not certain. Germline loops: CDR1 MNHEY, CDR2 SVGAGI. The CDR3 covers 13 residues. Trimming stripped 0 bases from V and 7 bases from J, with 9 bases between. CDR3 loop: CASSYSQTNEAFF. As DNA, the CDR3 is TGTGCCAGCAGTTACTCGCAAACAAATGAAGCTTTCTTT.

This clonotype was counted many times. The chain is built from TRBV5-5 and TRBJ1-1; D unresolved. The CDR3 spans 14 residues. Germline V gene data show CDR1 as SGHKS and CDR2 as YYEKEE (reference sequence). With 2 bases removed from V and 6 bases from J, the gap between germline ends came to 14 bases. CDR3 coding DNA: TGTGCCAGCAGCTTTATGTCTCGAAGCCCTGAAGCTTTCTTT. Translation: CASSFMSRSPEAFF.

This clonotype was recorded many times. One end of the junction varies from germline; a read error may be responsible. This chain connects TRBV9 to TRBJ1-1; no definite D call. The CDR3 covers 9 residues. The germline gives CDR1 SGDLS, CDR2 YYNGEE. The chain's CDR3 is CASSVERRF. As DNA, the CDR3 is TGTGCCAGCAGCGTAGAACGTCGGTTT.